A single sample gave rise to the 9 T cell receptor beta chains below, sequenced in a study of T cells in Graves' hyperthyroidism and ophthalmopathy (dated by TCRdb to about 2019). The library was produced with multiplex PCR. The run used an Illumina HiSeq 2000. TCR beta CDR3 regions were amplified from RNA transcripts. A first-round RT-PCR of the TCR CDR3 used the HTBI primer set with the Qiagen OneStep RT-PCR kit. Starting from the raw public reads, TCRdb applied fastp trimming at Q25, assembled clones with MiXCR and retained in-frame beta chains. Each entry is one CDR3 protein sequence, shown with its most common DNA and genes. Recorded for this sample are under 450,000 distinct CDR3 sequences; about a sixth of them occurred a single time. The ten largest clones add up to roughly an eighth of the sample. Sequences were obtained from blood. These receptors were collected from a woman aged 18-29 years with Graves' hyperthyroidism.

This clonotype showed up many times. CDR3 in amino acids: CSARPPAAGGREKLFF. Here the CDR3 DNA reads TGCAGTGCTAGACCCCCCGCGGCAGGGGGGAGGGAAAAACTGTTTTTT. The chain couples TRBV20-1 to TRBJ1-4; 7 positions agree with TRBD1. Looked up from germline, CDR1 is DFQATT and CDR2 is SNEGSKA (reference sequence). The CDR3 has 16 residues. The J segment lost 8 bases and the V segment lost 2 bases, leaving 14 bases of the junction unmatched.

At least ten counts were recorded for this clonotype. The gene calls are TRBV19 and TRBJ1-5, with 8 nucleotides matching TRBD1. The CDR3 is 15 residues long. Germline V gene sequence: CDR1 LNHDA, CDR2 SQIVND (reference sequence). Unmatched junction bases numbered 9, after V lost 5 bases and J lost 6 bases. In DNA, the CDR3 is TGTGCCAGTAGTGACCCGGACAGGGTTCGTCAGCCCCAGCATTTT. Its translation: CASSDPDRVRQPQHF.

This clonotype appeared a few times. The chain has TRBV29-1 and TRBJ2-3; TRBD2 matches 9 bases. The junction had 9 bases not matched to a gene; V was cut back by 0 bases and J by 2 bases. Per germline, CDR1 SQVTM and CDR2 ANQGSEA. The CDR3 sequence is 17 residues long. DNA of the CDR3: TGCAGCGTTGAAGATTCCGTCGGGACTAGCTACACAGATACGCAGTATTTT. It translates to CSVEDSVGTSYTDTQYF.

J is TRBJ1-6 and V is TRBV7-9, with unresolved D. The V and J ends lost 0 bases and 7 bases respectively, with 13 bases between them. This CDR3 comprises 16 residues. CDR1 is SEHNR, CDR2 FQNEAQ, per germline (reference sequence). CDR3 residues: CASSLAQMGWNSPLHF. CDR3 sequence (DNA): TGTGCCAGCAGCTTAGCTCAAATGGGGTGGAATTCACCCCTCCACTTT.

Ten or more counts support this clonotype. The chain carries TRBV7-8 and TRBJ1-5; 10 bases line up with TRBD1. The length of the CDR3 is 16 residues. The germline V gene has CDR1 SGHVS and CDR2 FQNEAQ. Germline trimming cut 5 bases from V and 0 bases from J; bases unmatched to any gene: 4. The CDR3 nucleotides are TGTGCCAGCAGCGACAGGGACAGGGGTAGCAATCAGCCCCAGCATTTT. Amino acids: CASSDRDRGSNQPQHF.

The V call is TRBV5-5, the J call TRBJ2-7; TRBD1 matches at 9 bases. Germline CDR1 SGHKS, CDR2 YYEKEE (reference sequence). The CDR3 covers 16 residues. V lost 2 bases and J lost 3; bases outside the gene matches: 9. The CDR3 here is CASSFDRDRASYEQYF. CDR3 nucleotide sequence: TGTGCCAGCAGCTTTGACCGGGACAGGGCTAGCTACGAGCAGTACTTC. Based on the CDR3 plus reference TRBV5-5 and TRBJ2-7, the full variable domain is DAGVTQSPTHLIKTRGQQVTLRCSPISGHKSVSWYQQVLGQGPQFIFQYYEKEERGRGNFPDRFSARQFPNYSSELNVNALLLGDSALYLCASSFDRDRASYEQYFGPGTRLTVT.

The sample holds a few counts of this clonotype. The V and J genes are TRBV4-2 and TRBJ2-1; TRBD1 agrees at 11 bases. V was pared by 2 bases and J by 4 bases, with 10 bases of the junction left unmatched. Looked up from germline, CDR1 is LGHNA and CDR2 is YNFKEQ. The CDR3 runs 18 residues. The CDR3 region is CASSQNPGQGDGYNEQFF. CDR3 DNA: TGTGCCAGCAGCCAAAACCCGGGACAGGGGGATGGATACAATGAGCAGTTCTTC.

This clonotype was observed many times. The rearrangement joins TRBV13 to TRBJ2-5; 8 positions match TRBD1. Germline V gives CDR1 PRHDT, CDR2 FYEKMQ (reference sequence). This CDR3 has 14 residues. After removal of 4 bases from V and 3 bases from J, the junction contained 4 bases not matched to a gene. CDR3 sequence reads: CASSSRQGKETQYF. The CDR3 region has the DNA TGTGCCAGCAGCTCCCGACAGGGGAAAGAGACCCAGTACTTC.

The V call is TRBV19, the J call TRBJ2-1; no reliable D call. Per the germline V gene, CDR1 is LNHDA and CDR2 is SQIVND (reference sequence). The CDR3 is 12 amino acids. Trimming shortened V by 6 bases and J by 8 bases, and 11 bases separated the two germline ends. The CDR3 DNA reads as TGTGCCAGTAGCCGCAGGTTGCATGAGCAGTTCTTC. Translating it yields CASSRRLHEQFF.